The TCR beta chain under discussion was sequenced for a study of blood T cell repertoires in COVID-19. As for this clone: Other DNA sequences in this sample translate to the same CDR3.

Study processing details: From reference gene primer amplification, estimates of nucleated cell counts were derived. TCRdb keeps only in-frame clones here, not all; method: immunoSEQ multiplex PCR. Clone size and the V and J calls come from that table; the DNA yielded D and trimming. The data contain 150,000 to 200,000 clones, roughly 80% of them seen just once; the ten biggest clones take up over 7%. This CDR3 has 14 residues. Germline-derived CDR1 and CDR2 are SGHRS and YFSETQ. V lost 5 bases, J lost 2 bases, and 7 bases stayed unmatched. The receptor comes from a woman of 80 years or more with COVID-19, enrolled during active disease. This chain links TRBV5-1 with TRBJ2-7; TRBD2 agrees at 7 bases. Sequencing was carried out using peripheral blood. Here the CDR3 reads CASSYGGDTYEQYF. DNA of the CDR3: TGCGCCAGCAGTTATGGGGGGGATACCTACGAGCAGTACTTC.